This TCR beta chain was profiled in a study of OX40 agonist ivuxolimab in advanced cancers. Per the germline V gene, CDR1 is SEHNR and CDR2 is FQNEAQ (reference sequence). The CDR3 runs to 17 residues. Losses at the gene ends were 5 bases for V and 4 bases for J; bases not matched to a gene: 11. Study results and limitations: Blood T cells, both CD4+ and CD8+, expanded clonally by week 6 at 0.1 to 3.0 mg/kg.

The protocol was immunoSEQ multiplex PCR, while the TCRdb copy is restricted to in-frame clones and leaves out a portion. The sample has more than 80,000 clones; roughly 84% are singletons. Patients were excluded for autoimmune disease history or systemic immunosuppression. In its sample, this clone was seen once. Its target is not known. The receptor comes from an adult with an advanced solid tumor such as melanoma, head and neck, liver or kidney cancer. The material was CD4+ or CD8+ T cells sorted from blood, obtained in a trial of the OX40 agonist ivuxolimab. The rearrangement links TRBV7-9 to TRBJ2-2, with 9 bases aligning to TRBD2. CDR3 loop: CASSPSDSGRATGELFF. As DNA, the CDR3 is TGTGCCAGCAGCCCTTCTGATAGCGGGAGAGCCACCGGGGAGCTGTTTTTT.